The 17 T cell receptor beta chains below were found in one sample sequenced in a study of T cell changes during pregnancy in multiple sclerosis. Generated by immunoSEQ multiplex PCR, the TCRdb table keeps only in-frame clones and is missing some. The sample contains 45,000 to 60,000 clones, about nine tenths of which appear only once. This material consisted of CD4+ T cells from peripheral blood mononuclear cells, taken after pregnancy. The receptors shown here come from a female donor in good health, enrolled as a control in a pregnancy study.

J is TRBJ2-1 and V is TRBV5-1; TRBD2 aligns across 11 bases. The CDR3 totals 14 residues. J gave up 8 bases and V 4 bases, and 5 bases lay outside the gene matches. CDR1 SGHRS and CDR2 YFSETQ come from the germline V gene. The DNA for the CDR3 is TGCGCCAGCAGCACGACTAGCGGGAACTATGAGCAGTTCTTC. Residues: CASSTTSGNYEQFF.

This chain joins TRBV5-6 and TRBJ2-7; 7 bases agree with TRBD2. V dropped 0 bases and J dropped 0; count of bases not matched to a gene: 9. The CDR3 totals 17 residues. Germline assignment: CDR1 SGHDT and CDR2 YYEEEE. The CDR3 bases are TGTGCCAGCAGCTTGGGGGCGCCTCTAGCGGCCTCCTACGAGCAGTACTTC. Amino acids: CASSLGAPLAASYEQYF.

CDR3 sequence (DNA): TGTGCCAGCAGCTTGGTGGGGACAGGGAGCACAGATACGCAGTATTTT. It specifies CASSLVGTGSTDTQYF. The chain has TRBV5-6 and TRBJ2-3, with 9 positions matching TRBD1. Trimming at V came to 0 bases and at J to 0 bases, leaving 2 bases not matched to a gene. The CDR3 runs 16 residues. Germline CDR1 and CDR2: SGHDT and YYEEEE.

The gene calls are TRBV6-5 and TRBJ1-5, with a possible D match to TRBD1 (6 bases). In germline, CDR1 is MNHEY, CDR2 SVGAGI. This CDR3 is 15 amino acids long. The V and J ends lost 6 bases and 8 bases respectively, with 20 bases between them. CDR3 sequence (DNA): TGTGCCAGCAGCCCACAGGGACATGGTGGGGAGCCCCAGCATTTT. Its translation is CASSPQGHGGEPQHF.

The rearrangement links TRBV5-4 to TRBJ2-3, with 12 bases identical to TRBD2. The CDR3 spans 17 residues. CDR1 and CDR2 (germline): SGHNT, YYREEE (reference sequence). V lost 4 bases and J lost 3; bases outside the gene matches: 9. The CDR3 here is CASSRKTSGGLTDTQYF. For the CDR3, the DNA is TGTGCCAGCAGCCGGAAGACTAGCGGGGGCCTTACAGATACGCAGTATTTT.

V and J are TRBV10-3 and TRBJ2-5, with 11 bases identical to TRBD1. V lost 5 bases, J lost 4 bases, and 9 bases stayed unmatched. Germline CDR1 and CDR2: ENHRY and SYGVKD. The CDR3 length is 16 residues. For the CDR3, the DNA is TGTGCCATCAGTTCCCGGGACAGGGGGGAAGGAGAGACCCAGTACTTC. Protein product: CAISSRDRGEGETQYF.

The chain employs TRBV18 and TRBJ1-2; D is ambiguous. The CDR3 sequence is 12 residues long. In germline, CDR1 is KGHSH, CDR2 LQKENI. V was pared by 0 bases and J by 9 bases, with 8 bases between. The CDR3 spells CASSPPSRSYTF. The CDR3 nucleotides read TGTGCCAGCTCACCACCCAGTCGAAGCTACACCTTC.

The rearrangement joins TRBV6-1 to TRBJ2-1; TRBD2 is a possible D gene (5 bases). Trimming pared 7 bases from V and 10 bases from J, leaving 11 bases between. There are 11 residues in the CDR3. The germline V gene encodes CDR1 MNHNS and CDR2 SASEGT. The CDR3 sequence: CASTGDIEQFF. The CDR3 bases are TGTGCCAGCACCGGGGATATCGAGCAGTTCTTC.

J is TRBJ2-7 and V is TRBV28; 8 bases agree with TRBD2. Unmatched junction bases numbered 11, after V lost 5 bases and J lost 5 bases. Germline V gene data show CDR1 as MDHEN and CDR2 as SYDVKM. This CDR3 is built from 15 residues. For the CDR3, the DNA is TGTGCCAGCAGTGCCCCGGGAGCGGGAGTCCACGAGCAGTACTTC. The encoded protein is CASSAPGAGVHEQYF.

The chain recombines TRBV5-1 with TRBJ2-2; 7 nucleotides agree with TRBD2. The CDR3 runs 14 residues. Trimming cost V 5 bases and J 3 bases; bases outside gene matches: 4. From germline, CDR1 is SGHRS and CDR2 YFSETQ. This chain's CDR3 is CASSREGDTGELFF. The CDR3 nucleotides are TGCGCCAGCAGTAGGGAGGGAGACACCGGGGAGCTGTTTTTT.

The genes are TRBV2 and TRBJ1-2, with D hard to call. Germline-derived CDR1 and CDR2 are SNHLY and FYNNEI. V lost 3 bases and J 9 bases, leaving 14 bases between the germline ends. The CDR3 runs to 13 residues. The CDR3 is CASSDQAGNSYTF. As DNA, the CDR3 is TGTGCCAGCAGTGATCAGGCAGGAAACAGCTACACCTTC.

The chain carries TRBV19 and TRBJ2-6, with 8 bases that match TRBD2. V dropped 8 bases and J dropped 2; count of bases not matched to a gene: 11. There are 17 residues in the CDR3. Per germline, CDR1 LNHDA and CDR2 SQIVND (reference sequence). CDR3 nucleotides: TGTGCCAGTCGTGGGACTAGTCTTAGAACTGGGGCCAACGTCCTGACTTTC. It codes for CASRGTSLRTGANVLTF.

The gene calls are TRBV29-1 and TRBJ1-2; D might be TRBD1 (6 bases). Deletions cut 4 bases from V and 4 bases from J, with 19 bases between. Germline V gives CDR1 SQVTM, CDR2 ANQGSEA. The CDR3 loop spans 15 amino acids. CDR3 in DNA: TGCAGCGTTGGGGGCCGAGCGGGGGCCATCTATGGCTACACCTTC. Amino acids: CSVGGRAGAIYGYTF.

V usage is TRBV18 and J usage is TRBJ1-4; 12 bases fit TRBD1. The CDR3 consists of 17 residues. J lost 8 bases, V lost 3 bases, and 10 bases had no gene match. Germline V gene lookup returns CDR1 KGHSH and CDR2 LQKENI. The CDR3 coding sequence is TGTGCCAGCTCACCGCCTGGGACAGGGGGCTCAGTCGAAAAACTGTTTTTT. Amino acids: CASSPPGTGGSVEKLFF.

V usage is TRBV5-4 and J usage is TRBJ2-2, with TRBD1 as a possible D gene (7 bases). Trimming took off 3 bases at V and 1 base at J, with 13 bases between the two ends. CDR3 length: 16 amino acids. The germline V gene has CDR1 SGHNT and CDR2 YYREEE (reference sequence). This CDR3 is CASSSGGTENTGELFF. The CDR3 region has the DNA TGTGCCAGCAGCTCGGGCGGGACAGAGAACACCGGGGAGCTGTTTTTT.

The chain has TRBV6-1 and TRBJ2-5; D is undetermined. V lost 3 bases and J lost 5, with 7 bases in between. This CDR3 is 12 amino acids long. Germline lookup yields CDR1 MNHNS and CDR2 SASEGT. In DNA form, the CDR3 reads TGTGCCAGCAGTGACTACGGGGAGACCCAGTACTTC. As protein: CASSDYGETQYF.

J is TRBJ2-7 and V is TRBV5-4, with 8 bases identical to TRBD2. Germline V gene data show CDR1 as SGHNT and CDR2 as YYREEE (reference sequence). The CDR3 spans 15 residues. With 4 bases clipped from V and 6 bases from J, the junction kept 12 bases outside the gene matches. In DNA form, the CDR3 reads TGTGCCAGCAGCCCGACTAGCGAATTCCCCCCCGAGCAGTACTTC. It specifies CASSPTSEFPPEQYF.